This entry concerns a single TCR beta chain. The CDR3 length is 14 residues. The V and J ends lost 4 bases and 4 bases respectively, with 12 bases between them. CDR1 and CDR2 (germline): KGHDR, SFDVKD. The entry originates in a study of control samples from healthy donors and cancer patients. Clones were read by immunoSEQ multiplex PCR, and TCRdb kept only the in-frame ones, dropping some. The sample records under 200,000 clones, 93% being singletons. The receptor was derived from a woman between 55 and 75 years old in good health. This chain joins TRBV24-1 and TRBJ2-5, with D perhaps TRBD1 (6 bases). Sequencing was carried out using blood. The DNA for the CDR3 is TGTGCCACCAGTGACCCGACAGGACCAGAGACCCAGTACTTC. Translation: CATSDPTGPETQYF.